What follows is one T cell receptor beta chain and its context. Antigen specificity is unknown. A read error may account for a junction end that differs from germline. The data were taken from a study of blood T cells in healthy people across ages. Overall study findings and caveats: Per million T cells, the diversity of TCR beta decreased roughly linearly as age advanced.

The germline V gene has CDR1 ENHRY and CDR2 SYGVKD. The CDR3 sequence is 13 residues long. The use of a sample-barcoded 5' primer and a J-beta primer mix characterized a second PCR of roughly 6 to 11 cycles. Every single cDNA molecule received a tag from a template-switch adaptor with 12 random nucleotides. Each of the samples gave a minimum of 2.5 million paired-end reads that contained CDR3. Each CDR3 protein gets one entry after TCRdb re-called the 5' RACE reads with MiXCR. The sample has more than 1 million distinct CDR3 sequences, more than 40% seen once. The sample consisted of blood. The source of this sequence is a woman in her sixties in good health. The chain links TRBV10-3 to TRBJ2-7; D is undetermined. The CDR3 DNA is TGTGCTATCAGTGAGCTAGGCTCCTACGAGCAGTACTTC. As protein: CAISELGSYEQYF.